The 14 T cell receptor beta chains below were found in one sample sequenced in a study of Tregs in tolerant kidney transplant recipients. Profiled with immunoSEQ multiplex PCR; TCRdb holds only in-frame clones, not every one. The sample records roughly 250,000 clones, roughly four fifths being singletons. The sample taken for sequencing was CD4+ T cells from blood. These receptors all stem from a human donor in good health.

The chain uses TRBV7-9 and TRBJ2-3, with TRBD1 identical over 11 bases. The CDR3 has 17 residues. Per the germline V gene, CDR1 is SEHNR and CDR2 is FQNEAQ (reference sequence). The V segment lost 5 bases and the J segment 5 bases; nucleotides outside the gene matches: 12. In DNA, the CDR3 is TGTGCCAGCAGCCAGGACAGGGGGCCTTCCCGGGGAGATACGCAGTATTTT. Protein: CASSQDRGPSRGDTQYF.

The chain employs TRBV4-3 and TRBJ2-3; D gene uncertain. Trimming shortened V by 1 base and J by 7 bases, and 6 bases separated the two germline ends. Per the germline V gene, CDR1 is LGHNA and CDR2 is YSLEER. This CDR3 is 12 amino acids long. The CDR3 DNA reads TGCGCCAGCAGCCAAGGTGATCATACGCAGTATTTT. Translation gives CASSQGDHTQYF.

This clone was seen only a few times. J is TRBJ1-5 and V is TRBV6-1, with TRBD1 identical over 9 bases. The CDR3 has 13 amino acids. CDR1 is MNHNS, CDR2 SASEGT, per germline. V shed 5 bases, J shed 7 bases, and the junction held 3 bases outside the gene matches. CDR3 amino acids: CASSRQGDQPQHF. The CDR3 DNA follows: TGTGCCAGCAGTCGACAGGGGGACCAGCCCCAGCATTTT.

The chain recombines TRBV27 with TRBJ2-1; 8 nucleotides align to TRBD2. CDR1 is MNHEY, CDR2 SMNVEV, per germline (reference sequence). The CDR3 runs to 17 residues. V was clipped by 3 bases and J by 2 bases; unmatched bases: 9. The CDR3 DNA is TGTGCCAGCAGTTTGAGGCCCGACGGGAGGGCCTACAATGAGCAGTTCTTC. Translating it yields CASSLRPDGRAYNEQFF.

A remark on this clone: At one end, the junction sequence differs from germline, possibly due to a read error. This chain joins TRBV7-7 and TRBJ2-3; 9 bases match TRBD1. This CDR3 comprises 13 residues. Germline lookup yields CDR1 SSHAT and CDR2 FNYEAQ (reference sequence). The CDR3 DNA sequence: TGTGCTAGCAGTAGGGGACAGGGTTATACGCAGTATTTT. Amino acids: CASSRGQGYTQYF.

The chain recombines TRBV15 with TRBJ2-3; the match to TRBD1 covers 7 bases. V trimming: 5 bases; J trimming: 6 bases; junction bases outside the gene matches: 2. Germline CDR1 LNHNV, CDR2 YYDKDF (reference sequence). This CDR3 is built from 12 residues. CDR3 amino acids: CATSQQGDTQYF. The CDR3 region has the DNA TGTGCCACCAGCCAACAGGGGGATACGCAGTATTTT.

CDR3 sequence reads: CATRGDIQYF. Here the CDR3 DNA reads TGTGCCACAAGGGGAGACATTCAGTACTTC. The chain couples TRBV21-1 to TRBJ2-4. TRBV21-1 is a pseudogene segment. The CDR3 contains 10 residues.

The chain is built from TRBV27 and TRBJ1-2; the D is unclear. The CDR3 is 13 residues long. The V gene lost 7 bases and the J gene lost 2 bases, with 11 bases spanning the gap. Germline lookup yields CDR1 MNHEY and CDR2 SMNVEV (reference sequence). The chain's CDR3 is CASTTMGNYGYTF. Written as DNA, the CDR3 is TGTGCCAGCACCACCATGGGCAACTATGGCTACACCTTC.

This sequence joins TRBV7-6 and TRBJ1-1, with D unresolved. V dropped 1 base and J dropped 1 base, with 4 bases sitting between them. This CDR3 has 13 amino acids. Germline V gives CDR1 SGHVS, CDR2 FNYEAQ. The CDR3 here is CASSLEPNTEAFF. CDR3 DNA: TGTGCCAGCAGCTTAGAACCGAACACTGAAGCTTTCTTT. The full variable domain, its missing parts supplied by reference TRBV7-6 and TRBJ1-1, is GAGVSQSPRYKVTKRGQDVALRCDPISGHVSLYWYRQALGQGPEFLTYFNYEAQQDKSGLPNDRFSAERPEGSISTLTIQRTEQRDSAMYRCASSLEPNTEAFFGQGTRLTVV.

J is TRBJ1-2 and V is TRBV30, with D perhaps matching TRBD1 (6 bases). CDR1 GTSNPN and CDR2 SVGIG come from the germline V gene (reference sequence). The CDR3 totals 13 residues. The V end lost 1 base, the J end lost 4 bases, and 10 bases lay between the germline ends. The CDR3 coding sequence is TGTGCCTGGAGTGGGGGGGCGGGCTATGGCTACACCTTC. Its protein is CAWSGGAGYGYTF.

The chain's CDR3 is CASSLRGWGTGELFF. The DNA of the CDR3 is TGTGCCAGCAGTCTCCGGGGTTGGGGCACCGGGGAGCTGTTTTTT. The rearrangement joins TRBV7-8 to TRBJ2-2; D might be TRBD2 (5 bases). Germline CDR1 SGHVS, CDR2 FQNEAQ. Deletions cut 6 bases from V and 4 bases from J, with 15 bases between. The CDR3 contains 15 residues.

V usage is TRBV5-1 and J usage is TRBJ2-7, with D maybe TRBD2 (5 bases). CDR3 size: 15 residues. Germline values: CDR1 SGHRS, CDR2 YFSETQ. Trimming cost V 0 bases and J 0 bases, with 10 bases left between them. The CDR3 here is CASSLALGSSYEQYF. The CDR3 DNA reads TGCGCCAGCAGCTTGGCCCTGGGGAGCTCCTACGAGCAGTACTTC. The variable domain in full, completed from reference TRBV5-1 and TRBJ2-7, reads KAGVTQTPRYLIKTRGQQVTLSCSPISGHRSVSWYQQTPGQGLQFLFEYFSETQRNKGNFPGRFSGRQFSNSRSEMNVSTLELGDSALYLCASSLALGSSYEQYFGPGTRLTVT.

This chain links TRBV19 with TRBJ2-1, with a possible D match to TRBD2 (6 bases). Germline values: CDR1 LNHDA, CDR2 SQIVND (reference sequence). V was cut by 5 bases and J by 0 bases, with 14 bases left in between. CDR3 length: 16 residues. The CDR3 coding sequence is TGTGCCAGTAGTCGCCGCGGGGAGAGCTCCTACAATGAGCAGTTCTTC. This translates into CASSRRGESSYNEQFF.

The chain recombines TRBV12-2 with TRBJ1-2. TRBV12-2 is a pseudogene locus. CDR3 length: 14 residues. CDR3 DNA sequence: TGTGCAAGTCGCTTGGGATCGGGGAGCTATGGCTACACCTTC. Translated: CASRLGSGSYGYTF.